Each of the 28 T cell receptor beta chains below was sequenced from the same sample in a study of blood T cell repertoires in COVID-19 (dated by TCRdb to the early 2020s). The library was produced with the immunoSEQ multiplex PCR assay. TCRdb retrieved this table from immuneACCESS and kept in-frame rearrangements only. Not all clones are present; in checked studies, unresolved V genes account for under half, and no reason is known for the remainder. This sample lists about 240,000 clones; more than 70% were detected once. About 1% of the sample belongs to the ten largest clones. Sequenced sample: peripheral blood. These receptors were obtained from a woman in her thirties or forties who had recovered from COVID-19.

The chain has TRBV7-9 and TRBJ2-6, with a weak D call TRBD2 (6 bases). This CDR3 spans 17 amino acids. The germline CDR1 and CDR2 sequences are SEHNR and FQNEAQ (reference sequence). V was shortened by 5 bases and J by 4 bases, with 18 bases between the two germline ends. The DNA of the CDR3 is TGTGCCAGCAGCCCTAGGAGGGTTTCCTCGGGGGCCAACGTCCTGACTTTC. It is translated as CASSPRRVSSGANVLTF.

The V call is TRBV30, the J call TRBJ1-3; D not certain. CDR3 length: 15 amino acids. Trimming took 4 bases from V and 4 from J, leaving 17 bases between them. Germline V CDR1 and CDR2: GTSNPN, SVGIG (reference sequence). DNA for the CDR3: TGTGCCTGGACGGGCGGACTCAATTGGGGAAACACCATATATTTT. It translates to CAWTGGLNWGNTIYF. The whole variable domain, remainder taken from reference TRBV30 and TRBJ1-3, is SQTIHQWPATLVQPVGSPLSLECTVEGTSNPNLYWYRQAAGRGLQLLFYSVGIGQISSEVPQNLSASRPQDRQFILSSKKLLLSDSGFYLCAWTGGLNWGNTIYFGEGSWLTVV.

The genes are TRBV7-9 and TRBJ1-5; perhaps TRBD1 as D (5 bases). V was clipped by 4 bases and J by 4 bases, with 11 bases between them. The CDR3 sequence is 14 residues long. Germline assignment: CDR1 SEHNR and CDR2 FQNEAQ (reference sequence). CDR3 nucleotide sequence: TGTGCCAGCAGCTCCGCACGGGGGAATCAGCCCCAGCATTTT. Translating gives CASSSARGNQPQHF.

The V and J genes are TRBV3-1 (or the pseudogene TRBV3-2) and TRBJ2-3; D ambiguous. CDR1 LGHDT and CDR2 YNNKEL come from the germline V gene (reference sequence). The CDR3 runs to 13 residues. V was shortened by 10 bases and J by 5 bases, with 16 bases between the two germline ends. CDR3 amino acids: CATAFPSGDTQYF. The CDR3 bases are TGTGCCACCGCATTCCCGTCGGGAGATACGCAGTATTTT.

This rearrangement joins TRBV9 to TRBJ2-7, with 8 bases that match TRBD2. CDR1 and CDR2 (germline): SGDLS, YYNGEE. The CDR3 runs to 15 residues. After removal of 4 bases from V and 5 bases from J, the junction contained 11 bases not matched to a gene. The CDR3 DNA is TGTGCCAGCAGCCCGATAAGCGGGAGTGGCCACGAGCAGTACTTC. Amino acids: CASSPISGSGHEQYF. Together with reference TRBV9 and TRBJ2-7, the CDR3 gives the full variable domain: DSGVTQTPKHLITATGQRVTLRCSPRSGDLSVYWYQQSLDQGLQFLIQYYNGEERAKGNILERFSAQQFPDLHSELNLSSLELGDSALYFCASSPISGSGHEQYFGPGTRLTVT.

This clone was seen once. The J gene is TRBJ1-1, the V gene TRBV6-5, with 7 positions matching TRBD1. This CDR3 contains 14 residues. V gave up 4 bases and J gave up 1 base; unmatched junction bases: 3. CDR1 is MNHEY, CDR2 SVGAGI, per germline. The CDR3, as DNA: TGTGCCAGCAGTTTCCGGACAGGGAACACTGAAGCTTTCTTT. Translation: CASSFRTGNTEAFF.

The J gene is TRBJ2-5, the V gene TRBV29-1; D is perhaps TRBD2 (7 bases). The length of the CDR3 is 15 residues. The V end lost 4 bases, the J end lost 5 bases, and 20 bases lay between the germline ends. Germline lookup yields CDR1 SQVTM and CDR2 ANQGSEA. The CDR3 here is CSVVGGAGEWETQYF. In DNA form, the CDR3 reads TGCAGCGTTGTGGGGGGCGCGGGGGAGTGGGAGACCCAGTACTTC.

The V gene is TRBV19, the J gene TRBJ1-1; 11 bases align to TRBD1. V shed 9 bases, J shed 8 bases, and the junction held 14 bases outside the gene matches. The CDR3 sequence is 15 residues long. The V gene's germline CDR1 is LNHDA and CDR2 SQIVND (reference sequence). In nucleotides, the CDR3 is TGTGCCAGCAGAACCCACGGACAGGGGGCAACCGAAGCTTTCTTT. This sequence encodes CASRTHGQGATEAFF.

V gene TRBV30 combines with J gene TRBJ1-2; 12 bases line up with TRBD1. This CDR3 contains 14 residues. V was pared by 4 bases and J by 6 bases, with 6 bases of the junction left unmatched. Germline-derived CDR1 and CDR2 are GTSNPN and SVGIG (reference sequence). The CDR3 region has the DNA TGTGCCTGGACACCCGGGACAGGGGGCAATGGCTACACCTTC. Its translation is CAWTPGTGGNGYTF.

DNA for the CDR3: TGCGCCAGCAGCTTGGGACTGGGGGCGGCTATGAACACTGAAGCTTTCTTT. It is translated as CASSLGLGAAMNTEAFF. The chain joins TRBV5-1 to TRBJ1-1; D is perhaps TRBD1 (6 bases). The V end lost 0 bases, the J end lost 0 bases, and 15 bases lay between the germline ends. This CDR3 has 17 residues. Germline V gene sequence: CDR1 SGHRS, CDR2 YFSETQ.

The chain recombines TRBV19 with TRBJ2-5, with 7 nucleotides matching TRBD2. The CDR3 has 15 residues. Per the germline V gene, CDR1 is LNHDA and CDR2 is SQIVND (reference sequence). J gave up 1 base and V 7 bases, and 9 bases lay outside the gene matches. The CDR3 bases are TGTGCCAGTACCCCAGCGGGGCTGGCCCAAGAGACCCAGTACTTC. Translating gives CASTPAGLAQETQYF.

The V call is TRBV6-7, the J call TRBJ2-7; 12 bases agree with TRBD2. TRBV6-7 is an open reading frame whose function is uncertain. This CDR3 is built from 15 residues. Germline trimming cut 6 bases from V and 4 bases from J; bases unmatched to any gene: 7. As DNA, the CDR3 is TGTGCCAGCAGCTTACCGGGACTAGCGGGTTACGAGCAGTACGTC. It translates to CASSLPGLAGYEQYV.

The V call is TRBV7-2, the J call TRBJ1-2; D may be TRBD1 (6 bases). CDR1 SGHTA and CDR2 FQGNSA come from the germline V gene. This CDR3 is built from 16 residues. V was trimmed by 3 bases and J by 2 bases, leaving 16 bases between them. CDR3 nucleotide sequence: TGTGCCAGCAGCTTTCCTTGGGGGGGGCAGAACTATGGCTACACCTTC. It translates to CASSFPWGGQNYGYTF. The full variable domain, with the rest looked up from reference TRBV7-2 and TRBJ1-2, is GAGVSQSPSNKVTEKGKDVELRCDPISGHTALYWYRQSLGQGLEFLIYFQGNSAPDKSGLPSDRFSAERTGGSVSTLTIQRTQQEDSAVYLCASSFPWGGQNYGYTFGSGTRLTVV.

This clone was seen only a few times. The rearrangement uses TRBV27 and TRBJ2-1; TRBD2 matches at 8 bases. V was clipped by 5 bases and J by 9 bases; unmatched bases: 9. Germline V CDR1 and CDR2: MNHEY, SMNVEV (reference sequence). This CDR3 has 14 residues. The CDR3 nucleotides are TGTGCCAGCAGTAGAGGACTAGCTTTGACTGAGCAGTTCTTC. Protein product: CASSRGLALTEQFF.

V is TRBV7-2 and J is TRBJ1-4; 7 bases align to TRBD1. The length of the CDR3 is 12 residues. The germline V gene encodes CDR1 SGHTA and CDR2 FQGNSA. With V trimmed by 8 bases and J by 10 bases, 7 bases remained unmatched. CDR3 DNA sequence: TGTGCCAGCGGGCGCCCAGGGGGAAAACTGTTTTTT. Translation gives CASGRPGGKLFF.

The chain combines TRBV18 with TRBJ2-7; TRBD2 aligns across 10 bases. The CDR3 is made up of 14 amino acids. V lost 3 bases and J lost 7; bases outside the gene matches: 6. Germline CDR1 is KGHSH and CDR2 is LQKENI. The CDR3 reads CASSPGLASGEQYF. In DNA form, the CDR3 reads TGTGCCAGCTCACCGGGACTAGCGTCGGGGGAGCAGTACTTC. Full variable domain (remainder filled in from reference TRBV18 and TRBJ2-7): NAGVMQNPRHLVRRRGQEARLRCSPMKGHSHVYWYRQLPEEGLKFMVYLQKENIIDESGMPKERFSAEFPKEGPSILRIQQVVRGDSAAYFCASSPGLASGEQYFGPGTRLTVT.

V is TRBV2 and J is TRBJ1-5, with TRBD1 matching over 7 bases. In germline, CDR1 is SNHLY, CDR2 FYNNEI. This CDR3 has 14 amino acids. The V segment lost 6 bases and the J segment 2 bases; nucleotides outside the gene matches: 4. The DNA for the CDR3 is TGTGCCAGCAGCCCCGGACAGGGCAATCAGCCCCAGCATTTT. This translates into CASSPGQGNQPQHF.

The V and J genes are TRBV5-4 and TRBJ1-1, with D perhaps TRBD1 (5 bases). The germline V gene encodes CDR1 SGHNT and CDR2 YYREEE (reference sequence). Trimming removed 0 bases at V and 5 bases at J, with 23 bases between. The CDR3 is 18 amino acids. The CDR3 loop reads CASSLGPHDRPKRTEAFF. CDR3 bases: TGTGCCAGCAGCTTGGGGCCCCACGACAGACCTAAGAGGACTGAAGCTTTCTTT.

The genes are TRBV19 and TRBJ2-7; 12 bases map to TRBD2. Trimming at V came to 6 bases and at J to 2 bases, leaving 2 bases not matched to a gene. CDR3 length equals 14 residues. CDR1 is LNHDA, CDR2 SQIVND, per germline (reference sequence). DNA for the CDR3: TGTGCCAGTAGCCTAGCGGGAGGGCCCTACGAGCAGTACTTC. Translation gives CASSLAGGPYEQYF.

V and J are TRBV5-4 and TRBJ2-5, with D possibly TRBD2 on 5 matching bases. V gave up 2 bases and J gave up 5 bases, with 16 bases separating them. The CDR3 totals 15 residues. Germline V CDR1 and CDR2: SGHNT, YYREEE (reference sequence). This CDR3 reads CASSFGKGPGETQYF. CDR3 DNA: TGTGCCAGCAGCTTTGGAAAGGGCCCGGGGGAGACCCAGTACTTC. The complete variable domain, with remaining parts taken from reference TRBV5-4 and TRBJ2-5, reads ETGVTQSPTHLIKTRGQQVTLRCSSQSGHNTVSWYQQALGQGPQFIFQYYREEENGRGNFPPRFSGLQFPNYSSELNVNALELDDSALYLCASSFGKGPGETQYFGPGTRLLVL.

The chain carries TRBV6-2 or TRBV6-3 and TRBJ1-1; D possibly corresponds to TRBD1 (6 bases). The V end was cut by 0 bases, the J end by 4 bases, with 18 bases between. Germline CDR1 is MNHEY and CDR2 is SVGEGT. The CDR3 extends over 17 amino acids. This chain's CDR3 is CASSYSRGTQGPTEAFF. CDR3 in DNA: TGTGCCAGCAGTTACTCGAGGGGCACACAGGGTCCCACTGAAGCTTTCTTT.

The V call is TRBV7-3, the J call TRBJ2-3; TRBD2 is a possible D gene (6 bases). Germline V gene lookup returns CDR1 SGHTA and CDR2 FQGTGA. The CDR3 is made up of 14 amino acids. V dropped 5 bases and J dropped 6 bases, with 15 bases sitting between them. CDR3 region: CASSPPHAGDTQYF. In DNA, the CDR3 is TGTGCCAGCAGCCCGCCCCACGCGGGGGATACGCAGTATTTT.

This clone was recorded only once. This rearrangement joins TRBV19 to TRBJ2-2; 13 bases match TRBD2. V trimming: 9 bases; J trimming: 7 bases; junction bases outside the gene matches: 11. Germline lookup yields CDR1 LNHDA and CDR2 SQIVND (reference sequence). The CDR3 consists of 16 residues. CDR3 protein: CASRTSGRALIGELFF. The CDR3 coding sequence is TGTGCCAGCAGAACTAGCGGGAGGGCCTTGATCGGGGAGCTGTTTTTT. The variable domain in full, with the rest retrieved from reference TRBV19 and TRBJ2-2, is DGGITQSPKYLFRKEGQNVTLSCEQNLNHDAMYWYRQDPGQGLRLIYYSQIVNDFQKGDIAEGYSVSREKKESFPLTVTSAQKNPTAFYLCASRTSGRALIGELFFGEGSRLTVL.

The chain recombines TRBV7-9 with TRBJ2-2; a weak D match, TRBD2 (7 bases). With 7 bases removed from V and 5 bases from J, the gap between germline ends came to 17 bases. CDR3 length equals 15 residues. The germline CDR1 and CDR2 sequences are SEHNR and FQNEAQ (reference sequence). This chain's CDR3 is CASTRAGAPTGELFF. In DNA form, the CDR3 reads TGTGCCAGCACACGGGCGGGGGCCCCAACCGGGGAGCTGTTTTTT.

The chain uses TRBV19 and TRBJ2-1, with TRBD2 matching over 7 bases. CDR1 is LNHDA and CDR2 is SQIVND in the germline V gene (reference sequence). The CDR3 is 16 amino acids. J gave up 4 bases and V 3 bases, and 9 bases lay outside the gene matches. The CDR3 reads CASSMPASGQYNEQFF. The CDR3 bases are TGTGCCAGTAGTATGCCGGCTAGCGGCCAATACAATGAGCAGTTCTTC.

This chain uses TRBV10-2 with TRBJ1-3; 9 nucleotides align to TRBD1. The V and J ends lost 6 bases and 4 bases, in that order; junction bases with no gene match: 13. Per the germline V gene, CDR1 is WSHSY and CDR2 is SAAADI. The CDR3 sequence is 17 residues long. CDR3 sequence reads: CASSPPRTGASGNTIYF. The CDR3, as DNA: TGCGCCAGCAGCCCACCCCGGACAGGGGCGTCCGGAAACACCATATATTTT.

The rearrangement joins TRBV27 to TRBJ1-2; D might be TRBD1 (6 bases). With 2 bases removed from V and 5 bases from J, the gap between germline ends came to 15 bases. This CDR3 has 15 amino acids. CDR1 is MNHEY, CDR2 SMNVEV, per germline (reference sequence). Here the CDR3 DNA reads TGTGCCAGCAGTTTAGATGGTCGGGGGGCGTATGGCTACACCTTC. This gives the protein CASSLDGRGAYGYTF.

The rearrangement uses TRBV7-3 and TRBJ2-5; TRBD1 matches at 10 bases. The germline CDR1 and CDR2 sequences are SGHTA and FQGTGA. This CDR3 region has 15 residues. Trimming took 5 bases from V and 9 from J; bases not matched to a gene: 12. The CDR3 spells CASSPPGTGAKAQYF. DNA for the CDR3: TGTGCCAGCAGCCCGCCCGGGACAGGGGCCAAGGCCCAGTACTTC.